These T cell receptor beta chains were read from a single sample in a study of T cell changes during pregnancy in multiple sclerosis. Only in-frame clones appear in the TCRdb table, and some are missing; sequencing was by immunoSEQ multiplex PCR. This table holds about 44,000 clones, around 90% found once. Sample: CD4+ T cells from peripheral blood mononuclear cells, taken in the first trimester of pregnancy. The receptors originated from a female donor with multiple sclerosis, enrolled in a pregnancy study. The CDR3 runs from the conserved cysteine through the conserved F or W. D genes are given only for firm matches. Expanded clones are given a class, and other clones once, few, many or no size at all.

V	D	size	J	DNA	CDR3
TRBV25-1	NA	NA	TRBJ1-1	TGTGCCAGCAGGATTTATACGGGGACTGAAGCTTTCTTT	CASRIYTGTEAFF
TRBV2	TRBD2	NA	TRBJ2-7	TGTGCCAGCCGCAAGACTAGCGGGAGGGCCCACGACGAGCAGTACTTC	CASRKTSGRAHDEQYF
TRBV4-3	NA	NA	TRBJ2-1	TGCGCCAGCAGCCAAGTTGGTACGGTAGATGAGCAGTTCTTC	CASSQVGTVDEQFF
TRBV7-9	TRBD1	NA	TRBJ2-1	TGTGCCAGCAGCCGTGGGACAGGGGTCTACAATGAGCAGTTCTTC	CASSRGTGVYNEQFF
TRBV5-1	NA	NA	TRBJ2-1	TGCGCCAGCAGCTTGGTTAGCCCCAATGAGCAGTTCTTC	CASSLVSPNEQFF
TRBV28	TRBD1	few	TRBJ1-4	TGTGCCAGCAGCTTTTTCTCCGGACAGGAGAGTTTT	CASSFFSGQESF
TRBV6-5	NA	NA	TRBJ2-7	TGTGCCAGCAGACAGAACAGGGGAGGAACCTACGAGCAGTACTTC	CASRQNRGGTYEQYF
TRBV7-8	TRBD1	NA	TRBJ2-5	TGTGCCAGCACTGCCCCGGGACAGGCACGTCAAGAGACCCAGTACTTC	CASTAPGQARQETQYF
TRBV9	NA	NA	TRBJ2-3	TGTGCCAGCAGCGTAGATAGTGCGACAGATACGCAGTATTTT	CASSVDSATDTQYF
TRBV5-1	TRBD1	NA	TRBJ2-7	TGCGCCAGCAGCTTGTCCCAGGGGGCATCCTACGAGCAGTACTTC	CASSLSQGASYEQYF
TRBV5-4	NA	few	TRBJ1-1	TGTGCCAGCAGCCAGACAGGTGGCACTGAAGCTTTCTTT	CASSQTGGTEAFF
TRBV19	TRBD2	NA	TRBJ2-1	TGTGCCAGTAGTATGTTCCGACTAGCGGGAGACTCCTACAATGAGCAGTTCTTC	CASSMFRLAGDSYNEQFF
TRBV29-1	TRBD2	NA	TRBJ2-1	TGCAGCGCCCAGGGTACTAGCGGGAACATCAATGAGCAGTTCTTC	CSAQGTSGNINEQFF
TRBV18	TRBD1	NA	TRBJ1-2	TGTGCCAGCTCACTACGACTCGGACAGGATAACTATGGCTACACCTTC	CASSLRLGQDNYGYTF
TRBV28	NA	NA	TRBJ1-5	TGTGCCAGCAGTTTAGTCCAGATTTATAGCAATCAGCCCCAGCATTTT	CASSLVQIYSNQPQHF
TRBV7-6	NA	NA	TRBJ2-2	TGTGCCAGCAGCTCCCTAGCTGGGTATGCCGGGGAGCTGTTTTTT	CASSSLAGYAGELFF
TRBV18	TRBD1	NA	TRBJ2-7	TGTGCCAGCTCACTCTCGGGACAGGGCACCTACGAGCAGTACTTC	CASSLSGQGTYEQYF
TRBV5-4	NA	once	TRBJ1-2	TGTGCCAGCAGCTTGGTGGGGGGAAGCAACTATGGCTACACCTTC	CASSLVGGSNYGYTF
TRBV9	TRBD2	NA	TRBJ2-7	TGTGCCAGCAGCGTAGAAGCGGGAGGCAGATTGTACGAGCAGTACTTC	CASSVEAGGRLYEQYF
TRBV11-3	NA	NA	TRBJ2-4	TGTGCCAGCAGCCTAGACGGGAGCATTCAGTACTTC	CASSLDGSIQYF
TRBV29-1	NA	NA	TRBJ2-1	TGCAGCGCGGACATTTCTTGGGTATACAATGAGCAGTTCTTC	CSADISWVYNEQFF
TRBV10-3	TRBD1	NA	TRBJ2-3	TGTGCCATCAGTGAGCGGACAGGGAGTTTCGCGGATACGCAGTATTTT	CAISERTGSFADTQYF
TRBV7-9	NA	NA	TRBJ1-5	TGTGCCAGCAGCAAAGGACACAATCTAAATCAGCCCCAGCATTTT	CASSKGHNLNQPQHF
TRBV10-3	NA	NA	TRBJ2-2	TGTGCCATCAGTGGGCCCGGGGAGCTGTTTTTT	CAISGPGELFF
TRBV10-3	TRBD2	NA	TRBJ2-1	TGTGCCATTAGACTAGCCACGGATCACAATGAGCAGTTCTTC	CAIRLATDHNEQFF
TRBV7-8	TRBD1	NA	TRBJ2-2	TGTGCCAGCATGCGAGGGACAGGGAGAACCGGGGAGCTGTTTTTT	CASMRGTGRTGELFF
TRBV19	NA	NA	TRBJ2-6	TGTGCCAGTAGTCGACAGAGCTCTGGGGCCAACGTCCTGACTTTC	CASSRQSSGANVLTF
TRBV6-5	NA	NA	TRBJ2-3	TGTGCCAGCGGGGACTCAAACACAGATACGCAGTATTTT	CASGDSNTDTQYF
TRBV19	TRBD2	NA	TRBJ2-7	TGTGCCAGTAGTATGGGGCGAGCGGGAGTGGGCGAGCAGTACTTC	CASSMGRAGVGEQYF
TRBV28	NA	NA	TRBJ2-4	TGTGCCAGCAGTCCACTTTCGGTAGCCAAAAACATTCAGTACTTC	CASSPLSVAKNIQYF
TRBV5-1	NA	NA	TRBJ1-2	TGCGCCCGAGCGGGACCCCGGACTGGGGGAAACTATGGCTACACCTTC	CARAGPRTGGNYGYTF
TRBV4-2	NA	NA	TRBJ1-4	TGTGCCAGCAGCCACAGGGGTGGGGAAAAACTGTTTTTT	CASSHRGGEKLFF
TRBV28	NA	medium-sized	TRBJ1-1	TGTGCCAGCACCTCTGAGGGCGGAGGTCAAGAAGCTTTCTTT	CASTSEGGGQEAFF
TRBV21-1	NA	NA	TRBJ2-7	TGTGCCAGCAGCAAATCCCCCCGGGACAGGGTAACGTACGAGCAGTACTTC	CASSKSPRDRVTYEQYF
TRBV6-4	NA	few	TRBJ2-1	TGTGCCAGCAGCCTAGGCAATGAGCAGTTCTTC	CASSLGNEQFF
TRBV19	NA	NA	TRBJ1-3	TGTGCCAGTAGGAGAACCGGAAACACCATATATTTT	CASRRTGNTIYF
TRBV4-3	NA	NA	TRBJ2-3	TGCGCCAGCAGCCAAGATAGGTCGGGAGTAGGCCCAGATACGCAGTATTTT	CASSQDRSGVGPDTQYF
TRBV7-2	NA	NA	TRBJ1-4	TGTGCCAGCAGCTTTCGAGTTGGTAATGAAAAACTGTTTTTT	CASSFRVGNEKLFF
TRBV7-3	TRBD1	NA	TRBJ2-2	TGTGCCAGCAGCTTACAGGGGGCGAACACCGGGGAGCTGTTTTTT	CASSLQGANTGELFF
TRBV9	NA	few	TRBJ1-3	TGTGCCAGCACCGATCAGGGCTTTGGAAACACCATATATTTT	CASTDQGFGNTIYF
TRBV27	NA	once	TRBJ1-4	TGTGCCAGCAGTACCCGCATGGGGGGGCTGATAAAACTGTTTTTT	CASSTRMGGLIKLFF
TRBV19	TRBD2	NA	TRBJ2-1	TGTGCCAGTAGTATCGGTGGGACTAGCTGGGGTGAGCAGTTCTTC	CASSIGGTSWGEQFF
TRBV2	NA	NA	TRBJ1-2	TGTGCCAGCAGTGAGCAGGGGTACTATGGCTACACCTTC	CASSEQGYYGYTF
TRBV18	NA	NA	TRBJ1-5	TGTGCCAGCTCACCAATGCAGGGAGGCCAGCCCCAGCATTTT	CASSPMQGGQPQHF
TRBV2	NA	NA	TRBJ2-5	TGTGCCAGCAGTGAAGCGCTTGTACGGGGCCAAGAGACCCAGTACTTC	CASSEALVRGQETQYF